The clone carrying this T cell receptor beta chain is a singleton in its sample. Its antigen is currently unknown. Germline CDR1 MDHEN, CDR2 SYDVKM. This CDR3 comprises 13 residues. Trimming left V 6 bases short and J 0 bases short, with 9 bases between. The data were produced by immunoSEQ multiplex PCR, yet TCRdb's version contains in-frame clones alone and is incomplete. The table records 150,000 or so clones, roughly 90% of them present only once. The data are from a study of T cell responses to AZD1222 COVID-19 vaccine. About the study: Pooled samples include second doses given at about 4 or 12 weeks.

Overall study findings and caveats: Females made up more of the donors, who were largely white British, and clonal diversity may have come out too low. Nearly half of spike-specific TCRs reportedly go after variant regions that carry no mutations.

The V call is TRBV28, the J call TRBJ2-7; the D gene is possibly TRBD1 (5 bases). This TCR came from an adult in good health. This specimen consisted of peripheral blood, obtained on day 0 of AZD1222 vaccination. The CDR3: CASRSQASYEQYF. The CDR3 nucleotides are TGTGCCAGCAGGTCACAGGCCTCCTACGAGCAGTACTTC. The complete variable domain, with remaining parts taken from reference TRBV28 and TRBJ2-7, reads DVKVTQSSRYLVKRTGEKVFLECVQDMDHENMFWYRQDPGLGLRLIYFSYDVKMKEKGDIPEGYSVSREKKERFSLILESASTNQTSMYLCASRSQASYEQYFGPGTRLTVT.